Sequencing of this T cell receptor beta chain was carried out in a study of blood T cell repertoires in COVID-19. Original handling: Using reference gene primer amplification, nucleated cell counts were estimated. The protocol was immunoSEQ multiplex PCR, while the TCRdb copy is restricted to in-frame clones and leaves out a portion. V and J calls and clone size are given by that table; D and trimming were obtained from the DNA. The sample consists of about 290,000 clones, just under 85% of them appearing once. The germline gives CDR1 SGHVS, CDR2 FQNEAQ. Trimming cost V 4 bases and J 4 bases; bases outside gene matches: 5. The CDR3 loop spans 15 amino acids.

The clonotype was recovered from a woman between 50 and 59 years old with active or convalescent COVID-19. Input material: peripheral blood. The V call is TRBV7-8, the J call TRBJ2-7; 12 bases agree with TRBD2. The CDR3 DNA follows: TGTGCCAGCAGCTCCCGACTAGCGGGAGCGTACGAGCAGTACTTC. Protein: CASSSRLAGAYEQYF.